Described below is a single T cell receptor (beta chain) sequence and its context. Its target is unknown. Some clones are missing from TCRdb's copy, which holds only in-frame ones; the method was immunoSEQ multiplex PCR. The sample consists of over 100,000 clones, roughly 90% of them appearing once. Noted time point: peripheral blood 6 weeks after treatment start. Trimming took 1 base from V and 0 from J, leaving 7 bases between them. The CDR3 covers 14 residues. Germline loops: CDR1 GTSNPN, CDR2 SVGIG (reference sequence). The entry originates in a study of PD-L1 blockade in urothelial cancer. The study's findings and limits: Larger 3-week expansion of tumor-associated blood clones was seen in durable-benefit patients.

The chain employs TRBV30 and TRBJ1-5; D remains unclear. Here the sequenced sample was PBMCs, taken around atezolizumab (anti-PD-L1) treatment. The sequence derives from a man in his sixties with urothelial cancer. This CDR3 reads CAWSDSSSNQPQHF. In DNA form, the CDR3 reads TGTGCCTGGAGTGATAGCAGTAGCAATCAGCCCCAGCATTTT.